Below, 5 T cell receptor beta chains from the same sample are listed, as sequenced in a study of cytomegalovirus exposure and HLA in healthy donors. Amplification used 60 Vbeta primers and 13 Jbeta primers. Clones were read by immunoSEQ multiplex PCR, and TCRdb kept only the in-frame ones, dropping some. This sample has 150,000 to 160,000 clones; approximately 84% occur once, and the top ten carry roughly 2.3%. Sequencing was done on a sample of PBMCs. Receptor source: a woman between 18 and 29 years old in good health and CMV-seronegative.

The V call is TRBV30, the J call TRBJ1-2, with 8 bases aligning to TRBD1. V gave up 0 bases and J gave up 1 base; unmatched junction bases: 4. The germline V gene encodes CDR1 GTSNPN and CDR2 SVGIG (reference sequence). The CDR3 consists of 15 residues. CDR3 DNA: TGTGCCTGGAGTGTGACAGGGGCGGTTAACTATGGCTACACCTTC. As protein: CAWSVTGAVNYGYTF.

This clone was detected once. The CDR3 DNA reads as TGTGCCAGCAGCCCCAACGCAGGGGCAGGTGGGGCCAACGTCCTGACTTTC. This sequence encodes CASSPNAGAGGANVLTF. The chain uses TRBV5-4 and TRBJ2-6, with D maybe TRBD1 (6 bases). Trimming cost V 4 bases and J 3 bases, with 17 bases left between them. This CDR3 is built from 17 residues. Germline CDR1 and CDR2: SGHNT and YYREEE (reference sequence).

The CDR3 DNA is TGTGCCAGCAGCCAGCGGTTGGGGCGGGAGGGCGAGCAGTACTTC. Amino acids: CASSQRLGREGEQYF. The genes are TRBV7-2 and TRBJ2-7; 9 bases map to TRBD2. Germline V gene data show CDR1 as SGHTA and CDR2 as FQGNSA. This CDR3 region has 15 residues. V shed 5 bases and J 6 bases; nucleotides not matched to a gene: 11.

Only a few counts were recorded for this clone. The V gene is TRBV15, the J gene TRBJ1-4; 9 bases align to TRBD1. The J segment lost 4 bases and the V segment lost 2 bases, leaving 5 bases of the junction unmatched. In germline, CDR1 is LNHNV, CDR2 YYDKDF (reference sequence). The CDR3 is 16 residues long. CDR3 nucleotide sequence: TGTGCCACCAGCAGATTGGGGGGACAGGGTAATGAAAAACTGTTTTTT. This encodes CATSRLGGQGNEKLFF.

This clone was seen once. The chain employs TRBV28 and TRBJ2-1; the D gene is possibly TRBD2 (6 bases). V lost 7 bases and J 1 base, leaving 17 bases between the germline ends. The CDR3 length is 16 residues. Germline V gives CDR1 MDHEN, CDR2 SYDVKM. CDR3 sequence (DNA): TGTGCCAGCACAAGAGGTGCGGGGTATTCCTACAATGAGCAGTTCTTC. It specifies CASTRGAGYSYNEQFF.